Sequencing of this TCR beta chain was carried out in a study of blood T cell repertoires in COVID-19. Study context: From the United States, Italy and Spain came samples of acute and convalescent COVID-19. In each case, the material was cDNA or gDNA derived from T cells, B-cell-depleted T cells, or PBMCs.

Germline V CDR1 and CDR2: MNHEY, SVGAGI. V was clipped by 7 bases and J by 4 bases; unmatched bases: 4. This CDR3 region has 14 residues. As processed by the authors: It was from reference gene primer amplification that nucleated cell counts were estimated. Produced via immunoSEQ multiplex PCR; TCRdb's table is partial and in-frame only. D and trimming come from the DNA, and the V and J calls and clone size come from that table. The sample holds 120,000 to 150,000 clones, 70% to 90% seen once. The TCR comes from a woman aged 55-69 years with acute or convalescent COVID-19. The V call is TRBV6-5, the J call TRBJ2-2; 9 positions match TRBD2. The specimen was peripheral blood. The CDR3 sequence is CASTRSGGTGELFF. DNA for the CDR3: TGTGCCAGCACCCGTAGCGGGGGCACCGGGGAGCTGTTTTTT.